What follows are 20 T cell receptor beta chains derived from one specimen sequenced in a study of T cell repertoires in cytomegalovirus infection. These receptors lack a known antigen. TCRdb re-called the reads with MiXCR, one entry per CDR3 protein. The sample lists approximately 110,000 distinct CDR3 sequences; roughly 41% were seen once. The sample here was CD8+ T cells from cultured PBMCs, taken from culture after CMV antigen stimulation. The receptors stem from a human donor in good health (CMV status not recorded). Some clones in this sample may be carry-over from other donors' samples.

This clonotype came up a few times. The junction and the germline gene differ at one end; a read error may be behind it. The J gene is TRBJ2-3, the V gene TRBV28, with 13 bases lining up with TRBD2. Germline V CDR1 and CDR2: MDHEN, SYDVKM. This CDR3 region has 18 residues. CDR3 protein: CASSYGTSGDLPGDTQYF. The CDR3 DNA follows: TGTGCCAGTAGTTATGGGACTAGCGGGGATTTGCCGGGTGATACGCAGTATTTT.

This chain links TRBV7-2 with TRBJ2-7; a weak D match, TRBD1 (6 bases). Germline CDR1 reads SGHTA; CDR2 reads FQGNSA. The CDR3 length is 13 residues. V dropped 2 bases and J dropped 3 bases, with 8 bases sitting between them. The CDR3 DNA is TGTGCCAGCAGCTTATACAGGGACTACGAGCAGTACTTC. Its protein is CASSLYRDYEQYF.

This clonotype was seen once. This chain connects TRBV19 to TRBJ2-3; maybe TRBD2 (6 bases). V lost 5 bases and J 1 base, leaving 16 bases between the germline ends. Germline V gene lookup returns CDR1 LNHDA and CDR2 SQIVND (reference sequence). This CDR3 contains 16 residues. This CDR3 is CASSPERALRTDTQYF. DNA of the CDR3: TGTGCCAGTAGTCCTGAGCGGGCCCTACGCACAGATACGCAGTATTTT.

J is TRBJ2-1 and V is TRBV2, with TRBD2 matching 14 bases. Germline V lookup: CDR1 SNHLY, CDR2 FYNNEI. The CDR3 consists of 15 residues. After removal of 7 bases from V and 4 bases from J, the junction contained 3 bases not matched to a gene. This CDR3 reads CASKTSGGAYNEQFF. Written as DNA, the CDR3 is TGTGCCAGCAAGACTAGCGGGGGGGCGTACAATGAGCAGTTCTTC.

This clonotype has more than one count but fewer than ten. This CDR3 is CASSPASNQPQHF. In nucleotides, the CDR3 is TGTGCCAGCAGCCCTGCTTCGAATCAGCCCCAGCATTTT. The V and J genes are TRBV5-5 and TRBJ1-5; D is unclear. The V end was cut by 4 bases, the J end by 4 bases, with 9 bases between. From germline, CDR1 is SGHKS and CDR2 YYEKEE (reference sequence). This CDR3 region has 13 residues.

DNA for the CDR3: TGTGCCAGCAGTTGGGGGGGCACTGGAAACACCATATATTTT. It codes for CASSWGGTGNTIYF. The chain recombines TRBV12-3 or TRBV12-4 with TRBJ1-3, with D possibly matching TRBD1 (6 bases). The CDR3 is 14 amino acids. With 4 bases removed from V and 2 bases from J, the gap between germline ends came to 9 bases.

The rearrangement uses TRBV4-1 and TRBJ2-7; 11 nucleotides agree with TRBD1. With V trimmed by 5 bases and J by 3 bases, 9 bases remained unmatched. The CDR3 is 16 amino acids. Germline V lookup: CDR1 MGHRA, CDR2 YSYEKL. For the CDR3, the DNA is TGCGCCAGCAGCTTCTCCTCCGGGACAGGGGGCTACGAGCAGTACTTC. Its translation is CASSFSSGTGGYEQYF.

The chain combines TRBV23-1 with TRBJ2-4, with D perhaps TRBD2 (5 bases). TRBV23-1 is given ORF status, its function remaining uncertain. The V end was cut by 0 bases, the J end by 1 base, with 13 bases between. The CDR3 sequence is 17 residues long. The CDR3: CASSQSSGFFAKNIQYF. The DNA of the CDR3 is TGCGCCAGCAGTCAATCTTCGGGGTTTTTTGCCAAAAACATTCAGTACTTC.

The gene calls are TRBV7-8 and TRBJ2-3, with unresolved D. This CDR3 comprises 14 residues. V was cut by 2 bases and J by 1 base, with 7 bases left in between. Germline V gives CDR1 SGHVS, CDR2 FQNEAQ. This CDR3 is CASSLTDRTDTQYF. In DNA, the CDR3 is TGTGCCAGCAGCTTAACGGACCGCACAGATACGCAGTATTTT.

The chain carries TRBV20-1 and TRBJ2-7, with D maybe TRBD2 (5 bases). Germline-derived CDR1 and CDR2 are DFQATT and SNEGSKA (reference sequence). Deletions cut 6 bases from V and 3 bases from J, with 12 bases between. The CDR3 runs 12 residues. In nucleotides, the CDR3 is TGCAGTGCGTCGGGATTCCTCTACGAGCAGTACTTC. Translating it yields CSASGFLYEQYF.

The sample holds one count of this clonotype. The chain's CDR3 is CASSQTNYGYTF. The CDR3 coding sequence is TGTGCCAGCAGTCAGACTAACTATGGCTACACCTTC. The chain employs TRBV27 and TRBJ1-2; no firm D call. CDR1 and CDR2 (germline): MNHEY, SMNVEV (reference sequence). The CDR3 spans 12 residues. The V and J ends lost 5 bases and 0 bases respectively, with 4 bases between them.

This clonotype was counted many times. The chain has TRBV2 and TRBJ1-4, with 7 positions matching TRBD1. V lost 2 bases and J lost 5; bases outside the gene matches: 5. CDR3 length: 15 residues. Germline V gene sequence: CDR1 SNHLY, CDR2 FYNNEI. This CDR3 is CASSESRDRNEKLFF. CDR3 DNA: TGTGCCAGCAGTGAAAGCAGGGACAGAAATGAAAAACTGTTTTTT.

The V call is TRBV7-6, the J call TRBJ1-1; maybe TRBD1 (5 bases). There are 13 residues in the CDR3. V dropped 5 bases and J dropped 1 base, with 8 bases sitting between them. CDR1 is SGHVS and CDR2 is FNYEAQ in the germline V gene. Written as DNA, the CDR3 is TGTGCCAGCAGCAGCAGGGAGAACACTGAAGCTTTCTTT. Its protein product is CASSSRENTEAFF.

The sample holds a few counts of this clonotype. This chain joins TRBV24-1 and TRBJ1-1, with 9 bases fitting TRBD1. The J segment lost 10 bases and the V segment lost 4 bases, leaving 3 bases of the junction unmatched. CDR1 and CDR2 (germline): KGHDR, SFDVKD. The CDR3 is 12 amino acids. The CDR3 protein is CATSDPGQGAFF. The CDR3 nucleotides are TGTGCCACCAGTGACCCGGGACAGGGAGCTTTCTTT.

The CDR3 spells CSVEEGGRATDTQYF. The CDR3 nucleotides are TGCAGCGTTGAAGAGGGAGGGCGCGCCACAGATACGCAGTATTTT. The chain combines TRBV29-1 with TRBJ2-3; 7 positions agree with TRBD2. Losses at the gene ends were 0 bases for V and 2 bases for J; bases not matched to a gene: 5. Germline V gene sequence: CDR1 SQVTM, CDR2 ANQGSEA. The CDR3 loop spans 15 amino acids.

The gene calls are TRBV7-2 and TRBJ2-1; the match to TRBD2 covers 8 bases. Germline CDR1 SGHTA, CDR2 FQGNSA. CDR3 length: 17 amino acids. Trimming took 1 base from V and 4 from J; bases not matched to a gene: 9. The CDR3 region is CASSLVSGGIIYNEQFF. The CDR3, as DNA: TGTGCCAGCAGCTTAGTTTCGGGGGGGATTATTTACAATGAGCAGTTCTTC.

At least ten counts were recorded for this clonotype. The rearrangement links TRBV7-2 to TRBJ2-2; 8 nucleotides match TRBD2. With V trimmed by 4 bases and J by 2 bases, 9 bases remained unmatched. The CDR3 has 17 amino acids. Germline values: CDR1 SGHTA, CDR2 FQGNSA. The CDR3 region is CASSSPRTSPNTGELFF. CDR3 nucleotides: TGTGCCAGCAGCTCCCCCCGGACTAGCCCAAACACCGGGGAGCTGTTTTTT.

In its sample, this clonotype was seen a few times. The chain carries TRBV12-3 or TRBV12-4 and TRBJ2-7; perhaps TRBD1 as D (6 bases). V was pared by 5 bases and J by 4 bases, with 12 bases between. This CDR3 spans 13 amino acids. The CDR3: CASSRTAAYEQYF. In DNA form, the CDR3 reads TGTGCCAGCAGTCGGACAGCAGCGTACGAGCAGTACTTC.

This clonotype has only a few counts. The chain uses TRBV6-6 and TRBJ2-2, with D uncertain. The CDR3 extends over 14 amino acids. Germline-derived CDR1 and CDR2 are MNHNY and SVGAGI (reference sequence). The germline V and J ends were trimmed by 0 bases and 4 bases, with 6 bases remaining between them. This CDR3 reads CASSYSWGTGELFF. The DNA for the CDR3 is TGTGCCAGCAGTTACTCGTGGGGCACCGGGGAGCTGTTTTTT.

The CDR3 nucleotides are TGTGCCAGCAATCCAAGGGGATCCAACACTGAAGCTTTCTTT. This encodes CASNPRGSNTEAFF. This sequence joins TRBV28 and TRBJ1-1, with a weak D call TRBD1 (5 bases). The germline V gene encodes CDR1 MDHEN and CDR2 SYDVKM. The V gene lost 7 bases and the J gene lost 2 bases, with 14 bases spanning the gap. The CDR3 length is 14 residues.